A single sample gave rise to the 14 T cell receptor beta chains below, sequenced in a study of T-cell reconstitution after alpha-beta-depleted transplantation in children. Unique molecular identifiers were incorporated during preparation of the TCRbeta library. TCRdb re-called the PCR reads with MiXCR, one entry per CDR3 protein. The data show about 210,000 distinct CDR3 sequences, roughly a sixth seen once. The sample here was PBMCs, mostly from graft donor cells, taken 360 days after TCRalphabeta/CD19-depleted stem cell transplant. The receptor source for this set is a male patient aged 2 to 10 who had a stem cell transplant for acute lymphoblastic leukemia, so the T cells may come from the graft donor.

This clonotype has only one observation. This sequence joins TRBV20-1 and TRBJ2-1; 7 nucleotides match TRBD2. CDR1 is DFQATT and CDR2 is SNEGSKA in the germline V gene (reference sequence). The CDR3 is 11 amino acids. CDR3 DNA: TGCGGGGGGAGGGCCTACAATGAGCAGTTCTTC. Amino acid sequence: CGGRAYNEQFF.

This clonotype was counted between two and nine times. This rearrangement joins TRBV14 to TRBJ2-2; 12 bases map to TRBD2. With V trimmed by 1 base and J by 3 bases, 9 bases remained unmatched. This CDR3 contains 19 residues. Per the germline V gene, CDR1 is SGHDN and CDR2 is FVKESK. The CDR3 region has the DNA TGTGCCAGCAGCCAAGTCGGGACTTGGACTAGCGGGGACACCGGGGAGCTGTTTTTT. Protein sequence: CASSQVGTWTSGDTGELFF.

Only a few counts were recorded for this clonotype. This rearrangement joins TRBV4-3 to TRBJ1-2; D uncertain. The CDR3 loop spans 14 amino acids. Trimming shortened V by 0 bases and J by 4 bases, and 9 bases separated the two germline ends. CDR1 is LGHNA, CDR2 YSLEER, per germline. DNA of the CDR3: TGCGCCAGCAGCCAAGAGCCAAAACTCTATGGCTACACCTTC. This sequence encodes CASSQEPKLYGYTF.

In its sample, this clonotype was seen a few times. The chain combines TRBV6-4 with TRBJ1-1; D gene unclear. The CDR3 has 14 residues. Germline V gives CDR1 MRHNA, CDR2 SNTAGT. With 2 bases removed from V and 1 base from J, the gap between germline ends came to 8 bases. CDR3 DNA: TGTGCCAGCAGTGACCGGAGAAAGAACACTGAAGCTTTCTTT. As protein: CASSDRRKNTEAFF.

The CDR3 loop is CASSQDRSGEQYF. In DNA form, the CDR3 reads TGTGCCAGCAGCCAAGATCGATCTGGAGAGCAGTACTTC. The V call is TRBV4-2, the J call TRBJ2-7; D remains ambiguous. This CDR3 spans 13 amino acids. Germline V gene sequence: CDR1 LGHNA, CDR2 YNFKEQ. V lost 0 bases and J lost 7, with 10 bases in between.

This clonotype has just a few counts. The chain uses TRBV5-1 and TRBJ2-1, with no clear D. The CDR3 consists of 12 residues. Trimming left V 0 bases short and J 5 bases short, with 3 bases between. CDR1 is SGHRS, CDR2 YFSETQ, per germline. CDR3 loop: CASSLENNEQFF. The CDR3 nucleotides read TGCGCCAGCAGCTTGGAGAACAATGAGCAGTTCTTC.

CDR3 region: CASSQPAGLGYGYTF. The CDR3 nucleotides read TGTGCCAGCAGCCAACCGGCAGGGCTCGGCTATGGCTACACCTTC. V is TRBV4-2 and J is TRBJ1-2, with D possibly being TRBD1 (5 bases). CDR1 LGHNA and CDR2 YNFKEQ come from the germline V gene. The V and J ends lost 2 bases and 4 bases respectively, with 14 bases between them. The CDR3 loop spans 15 amino acids.

The CDR3 nucleotides are TGTGCCAGCAGCTCTACCAGGGGTGGCAATTCACCCCTCCACTTT. Translation gives CASSSTRGGNSPLHF. The gene calls are TRBV13 and TRBJ1-6; D is perhaps TRBD1 (6 bases). The V and J ends lost 4 bases and 7 bases respectively, with 14 bases between them. Germline CDR1 is PRHDT and CDR2 is FYEKMQ (reference sequence). This CDR3 comprises 15 residues.

This clonotype was counted between two and nine times. The chain links TRBV12-3 or TRBV12-4 to TRBJ2-1; 8 nucleotides agree with TRBD1. V trimming: 4 bases; J trimming: 7 bases; junction bases outside the gene matches: 9. The CDR3 runs 15 residues. Here the CDR3 DNA reads TGTGCCAGCAGTTCCGCAGGGGGCGGGTGGAATGAGCAGTTCTTC. Protein: CASSSAGGGWNEQFF.

The gene calls are TRBV5-1 and TRBJ2-1; D unclear. Germline V CDR1 and CDR2: SGHRS, YFSETQ. The ends were cut back, 4 bases at V and 9 bases at J, with 8 bases in the middle. The CDR3 has 11 amino acids. Here the CDR3 reads CASSTDPEQFF. In DNA, the CDR3 is TGCGCCAGCAGCACGGATCCTGAGCAGTTCTTC.

In its sample, this clonotype was seen many times. The chain combines TRBV10-3 with TRBJ2-2; 9 bases agree with TRBD1. V shed 0 bases and J 5 bases; nucleotides not matched to a gene: 10. The CDR3 has 18 residues. Germline values: CDR1 ENHRY, CDR2 SYGVKD. The CDR3 here is CAISESLDHRGQTGELFF. The CDR3, as DNA: TGTGCCATCAGTGAGTCCCTGGACCACAGGGGGCAAACCGGGGAGCTGTTTTTT.

This clonotype turned up a few times. The V gene is TRBV10-3, the J gene TRBJ2-3; 8 nucleotides align to TRBD2. Germline CDR1 ENHRY, CDR2 SYGVKD. CDR3 size: 16 residues. After removal of 6 bases from V and 2 bases from J, the junction contained 10 bases not matched to a gene. This chain's CDR3 is CAIRPESGGNTDTQYF. DNA for the CDR3: TGTGCCATCAGACCTGAGAGCGGGGGAAACACAGATACGCAGTATTTT.

This clonotype came up a few times. The chain is built from TRBV9 and TRBJ2-3; tentatively, D is TRBD1 (6 bases). Germline-derived CDR1 and CDR2 are SGDLS and YYNGEE. V was clipped by 3 bases and J by 6 bases, with 20 bases between them. The CDR3 runs 16 residues. CDR3 sequence reads: CASSADVRGGWDTQYF. In DNA, the CDR3 is TGTGCCAGCAGCGCCGATGTTCGTGGGGGCTGGGATACGCAGTATTTT.

V is TRBV4-1 and J is TRBJ1-1; 7 bases are a match to TRBD1. This CDR3 region has 15 residues. Germline assignment: CDR1 MGHRA and CDR2 YSYEKL. J lost 5 bases, V lost 5 bases, and 11 bases had no gene match. The CDR3 region has the DNA TGCGCCAGCAGCTGGAGGGACAGCGGGGGGACTGAAGCTTTCTTT. Translation gives CASSWRDSGGTEAFF.